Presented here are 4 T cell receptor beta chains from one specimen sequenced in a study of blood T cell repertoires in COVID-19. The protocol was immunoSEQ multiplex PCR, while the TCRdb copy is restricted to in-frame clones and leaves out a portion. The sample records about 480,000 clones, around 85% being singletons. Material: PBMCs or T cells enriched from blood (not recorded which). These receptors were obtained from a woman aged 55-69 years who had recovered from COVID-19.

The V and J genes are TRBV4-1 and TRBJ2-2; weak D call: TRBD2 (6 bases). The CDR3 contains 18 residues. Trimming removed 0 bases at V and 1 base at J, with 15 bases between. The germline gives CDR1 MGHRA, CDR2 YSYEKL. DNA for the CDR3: TGCGCCAGCAGCCAAGATGTCCCTCCGGGGGTGAACACCGGGGAGCTGTTTTTT. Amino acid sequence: CASSQDVPPGVNTGELFF.

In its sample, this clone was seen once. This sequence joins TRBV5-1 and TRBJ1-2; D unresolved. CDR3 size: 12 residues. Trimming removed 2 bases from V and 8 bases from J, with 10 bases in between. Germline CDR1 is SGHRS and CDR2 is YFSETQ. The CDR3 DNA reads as TGCGCCAGCAGCTTAGACTCCGGCGGCTACACCTTC. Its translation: CASSLDSGGYTF.

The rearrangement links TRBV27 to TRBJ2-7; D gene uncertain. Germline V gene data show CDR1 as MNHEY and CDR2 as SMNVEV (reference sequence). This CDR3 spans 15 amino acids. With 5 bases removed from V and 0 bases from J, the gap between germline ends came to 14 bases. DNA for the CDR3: TGTGCCAGCAGTCCCAAACCCTCGAGCTCCTACGAGCAGTACTTC. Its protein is CASSPKPSSSYEQYF.

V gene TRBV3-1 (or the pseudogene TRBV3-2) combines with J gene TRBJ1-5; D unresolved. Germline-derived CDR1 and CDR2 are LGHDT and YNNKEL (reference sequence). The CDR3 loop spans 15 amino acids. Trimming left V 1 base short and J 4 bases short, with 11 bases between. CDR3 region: CASSQGRLANQPQHF. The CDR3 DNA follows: TGTGCCAGCAGCCAAGGGCGGTTAGCTAATCAGCCCCAGCATTTT.